This T cell receptor (beta chain) came from a study of breast tumors, draining lymph nodes, adjacent tissues. Trimming pared 5 bases from V and 0 bases from J, leaving 14 bases between. Germline CDR1 reads LNHDA; CDR2 reads SQIVND (reference sequence). This CDR3 comprises 16 residues. TCRdb fed the multiplex PCR reads into MiXCR, producing one record per CDR3 protein. The data contain under 45,000 distinct CDR3 sequences, just over 35% of them singletons. Study-level points and caveats: Tumor repertoires ranked between lymph nodes and nontumor tissue in diversity, with V and J gene preferences. That most tumor T cells come from lymph nodes remained unproven. Luminal-like breast cancer showed significantly higher tumor–nontumor repertoire similarity than basal-like. Data fit most tumor T cells coming from lymph node, expanding in tumor.

With respect to this clonotype: Its target is unknown.

Sequenced material: breast tumor tissue. The chain carries TRBV19 and TRBJ1-3; D gene unclear. The TCR sequence derives from a female donor with breast cancer. Some clones in this sample may be carry-over from other donors' samples. CDR3 sequence: CASSSRTEFSGNTIYF. CDR3 coding DNA: TGTGCCAGTAGTTCGAGGACGGAATTCTCTGGAAACACCATATATTTT.